This section outlines one T cell receptor (beta chain) sequence together with its context. The J segment lost 6 bases and the V segment lost 0 bases, leaving 8 bases of the junction unmatched. CDR1 and CDR2 from the germline V gene are LGHNA and YSLEER. The CDR3 has 16 amino acids. The sample belongs to a study of cytomegalovirus exposure and HLA in healthy donors. Libraries were prepared by immunoSEQ multiplex PCR; TCRdb keeps only in-frame clonotypes and omits some of them. This sample has tens of thousands of clones, with around 90% found just once. The receptor was derived from a woman in her late teens or twenties in good health and CMV-seropositive. The sequenced material came from PBMCs. The chain combines TRBV4-3 with TRBJ2-7, with 10 bases lining up with TRBD2. The CDR3 reads CASSQDLSGGAFEQYF. The CDR3 DNA reads TGCGCCAGCAGCCAAGATTTAAGCGGGGGGGCATTCGAGCAGTACTTC.